These 9 T cell receptor beta chains were sequenced from one sample in a study of CD8+ T cells in alopecia areata. The treatment: oral pan-JAK inhibitor, 5-10 mg twice daily. Extraction and reverse transcription of RNA yielded cDNA as the sequencing template. Libraries were prepared by immunoSEQ multiplex PCR; TCRdb keeps only in-frame clonotypes and omits some of them. The sample has 150,000 to 200,000 clones; roughly three fifths are singletons. The material sequenced was CD4+ T cells sorted from blood, taken between weeks 47 and 50, from a patient treated with tofacitinib. The source of these receptors is a human donor with alopecia areata.

Concerning this clone itself: The sample carries other DNA sequences with the same CDR3. The gene calls are TRBV30 and TRBJ1-5; TRBD1 is a possible D gene (5 bases). The CDR3 runs to 15 residues. Germline CDR1 GTSNPN, CDR2 SVGIG (reference sequence). With 3 bases removed from V and 4 bases from J, the gap between germline ends came to 16 bases. The CDR3: CAWSAAGTANQPQHF. CDR3 nucleotide sequence: TGTGCCTGGAGCGCAGCCGGGACGGCGAATCAGCCCCAGCATTTT.

The rearrangement links TRBV5-1 to TRBJ2-7; 8 nucleotides agree with TRBD1. The germline V gene has CDR1 SGHRS and CDR2 YFSETQ. The CDR3 length is 14 residues. V dropped 4 bases and J dropped 6; count of bases not matched to a gene: 9. The DNA for the CDR3 is TGCGCCAGCAGCACATGGACAGGGTCGGCCGAGCAGTACTTC. As protein: CASSTWTGSAEQYF.

The chain carries TRBV4-3 and TRBJ1-6, with D possibly being TRBD1 (5 bases). CDR1 and CDR2 from the germline V gene are LGHNA and YSLEER. The V end lost 0 bases, the J end lost 10 bases, and 16 bases lay between the germline ends. The CDR3 contains 16 residues. The CDR3: CASSQDEAGHGSPLHF. CDR3 in DNA: TGCGCCAGCAGCCAAGATGAGGCAGGGCACGGGTCACCCCTCCACTTT.

The V and J genes are TRBV5-4 and TRBJ2-3, with 8 bases that match TRBD2. After removal of 3 bases from V and 1 base from J, the junction contained 4 bases not matched to a gene. The germline CDR1 and CDR2 sequences are SGHNT and YYREEE (reference sequence). The CDR3 contains 15 residues. The CDR3 sequence is CASSSSSGGTDTQYF. CDR3 DNA: TGTGCCAGCAGCTCTAGTAGCGGGGGCACAGATACGCAGTATTTT.

This clone was picked up a small number of times. This chain uses TRBV6-5 with TRBJ2-7; D possibly corresponds to TRBD1 (6 bases). The CDR3 totals 13 residues. Germline CDR1 and CDR2: MNHEY and SVGAGI. V lost 10 bases and J 2 bases, leaving 15 bases between the germline ends. DNA for the CDR3: TGTGCCACCTCCGGGACACCTCCCTACGAGCAGTACTTC. Translated, it gives CATSGTPPYEQYF.

The V gene is TRBV29-1, the J gene TRBJ2-1; no reliable D call. The CDR3 loop spans 14 amino acids. Trimming stripped 7 bases from V and 5 bases from J, with 18 bases between. From germline, CDR1 is SQVTM and CDR2 ANQGSEA. CDR3 in amino acids: CSAWTDIFDNEQFF. DNA for the CDR3: TGCAGCGCTTGGACGGATATATTCGACAATGAGCAGTTCTTC.

This chain joins TRBV30 and TRBJ1-1; D possibly corresponds to TRBD1 (6 bases). This CDR3 is 13 amino acids long. Germline-derived CDR1 and CDR2 are GTSNPN and SVGIG (reference sequence). The ends were cut back, 5 bases at V and 3 bases at J, with 13 bases in the middle. The CDR3 bases are TGTGCCTGGGGGAGACAGGCGGACACTGAAGCTTTCTTT. Protein sequence: CAWGRQADTEAFF.

This clone was recorded at least ten times. The chain employs TRBV7-3 and TRBJ2-1, with TRBD2 identical over 13 bases. The germline V gene has CDR1 SGHTA and CDR2 FQGTGA. Trimming at V came to 5 bases and at J to 5 bases, leaving 6 bases not matched to a gene. The CDR3 is made up of 16 amino acids. The CDR3 reads CASSPHGLAGDNEQFF. CDR3 DNA: TGTGCCAGCAGCCCCCATGGACTAGCGGGGGACAATGAGCAGTTCTTC.

J is TRBJ1-5 and V is TRBV2, with D tentatively TRBD1 (5 bases). The germline V gene encodes CDR1 SNHLY and CDR2 FYNNEI. Trimming took 6 bases from V and 0 from J, leaving 12 bases between them. This CDR3 comprises 15 residues. The CDR3 reads CASSAQGISNQPQHF. As DNA, the CDR3 is TGTGCCAGCAGCGCCCAGGGAATTAGCAATCAGCCCCAGCATTTT.